The 20 T cell receptor beta chains in this list originate from one sample, sequenced in a study of cytomegalovirus exposure and HLA in healthy donors. Primers included in the PCR were 60 Vbeta and 13 Jbeta primers. Clones were read by immunoSEQ multiplex PCR, and TCRdb kept only the in-frame ones, dropping some. This table holds some 150,000 clones, 55% to 80% found once. Sequenced input: PBMCs. The receptors shown here come from a woman between 40 and 50 years old in good health and CMV-seronegative.

The chain links TRBV7-3 to TRBJ1-6, with D tentatively TRBD1 (6 bases). The V gene's germline CDR1 is SGHTA and CDR2 FQGTGA. Trimming pared 0 bases from V and 8 bases from J, leaving 14 bases between. CDR3 length equals 16 residues. The CDR3, as DNA: TGTGCCAGCAGCTTAACGGACAGCCCAACCCATTCACCCCTCCACTTT. Translating gives CASSLTDSPTHSPLHF.

V and J are TRBV14 and TRBJ1-6; 8 positions match TRBD1. The CDR3 runs 14 residues. From germline, CDR1 is SGHDN and CDR2 FVKESK. The J segment lost 11 bases and the V segment lost 3 bases, leaving 6 bases of the junction unmatched. The CDR3 region is CASSHGQGAPPLHF. As DNA, the CDR3 is TGTGCCAGCAGCCATGGACAGGGAGCCCCACCCCTCCACTTT.

This clone was seen more than once but under ten times. CDR3 protein: CASSIRTGGLMETQYF. The DNA of the CDR3 is TGTGCCAGCAGCATTCGGACAGGGGGGCTGATGGAGACCCAGTACTTC. The chain recombines TRBV9 with TRBJ2-5, with 10 bases fitting TRBD1. V lost 4 bases and J lost 5; bases outside the gene matches: 11. The CDR3 totals 16 residues. From germline, CDR1 is SGDLS and CDR2 YYNGEE.

This clone was seen a few times. Written as DNA, the CDR3 is TGTGCCAGCACCCGAGACAGGGCGGGGGAGCAGTACTTC. This codes for CASTRDRAGEQYF. The chain has TRBV6-1 and TRBJ2-7; possibly TRBD1 for D (7 bases). Between the trimmed V and J ends, which lost 7 bases and 7 bases, there was a span of 17 bases. The CDR3 is 13 amino acids. Germline CDR1 reads MNHNS; CDR2 reads SASEGT.

The rearrangement links TRBV10-3 to TRBJ2-7; 8 nucleotides line up with TRBD1. This CDR3 spans 13 amino acids. The V and J ends lost 4 bases and 7 bases, in that order; junction bases with no gene match: 6. Germline CDR1 ENHRY, CDR2 SYGVKD. CDR3 residues: CAISVTQGAEQYF. In nucleotides, the CDR3 is TGTGCCATCAGTGTAACTCAGGGGGCTGAGCAGTACTTC.

This clone was counted a few times. The chain joins TRBV18 to TRBJ1-1; D is perhaps TRBD1 (5 bases). The CDR3 sequence is 12 residues long. The germline gives CDR1 KGHSH, CDR2 LQKENI. Deletions cut 6 bases from V and 7 bases from J, with 12 bases between. CDR3 bases: TGTGCCAGCTCCCCTGACAGTAGTGAAGCTTTCTTT. As protein: CASSPDSSEAFF.

The chain combines TRBV7-2 with TRBJ1-2, with 9 bases that match TRBD1. The CDR3 length is 15 residues. V shed 5 bases, J shed 5 bases, and the junction held 9 bases outside the gene matches. Germline loops: CDR1 SGHTA, CDR2 FQGNSA. The CDR3 DNA follows: TGTGCCAGCAGCCTTGATTGGACAGGGGATTATGGCTACACCTTC. Protein: CASSLDWTGDYGYTF. Using reference TRBV7-2 and TRBJ1-2 for the parts outside the CDR3, the full variable domain is GAGVSQSPSNKVTEKGKDVELRCDPISGHTALYWYRQSLGQGLEFLIYFQGNSAPDKSGLPSDRFSAERTGGSVSTLTIQRTQQEDSAVYLCASSLDWTGDYGYTFGSGTRLTVV.

The V gene is TRBV10-3, the J gene TRBJ1-2, with TRBD1 matching over 7 bases. The CDR3 is 13 amino acids. V gave up 10 bases and J gave up 3 bases; unmatched junction bases: 8. Looked up from germline, CDR1 is ENHRY and CDR2 is SYGVKD. CDR3 sequence: CATNQGDHYGYTF. CDR3 coding DNA: TGTGCCACCAATCAGGGGGATCACTATGGCTACACCTTC.

This chain uses TRBV5-1 with TRBJ2-7; TRBD1 aligns across 7 bases. The germline V gene has CDR1 SGHRS and CDR2 YFSETQ. This CDR3 is built from 14 residues. V lost 0 bases and J lost 7; bases outside the gene matches: 7. As DNA, the CDR3 is TGCGCCAGCAGCTTGGATGGGACAGCCGGGGAGCAGTACTTC. Protein product: CASSLDGTAGEQYF.

The chain uses TRBV9 and TRBJ2-5; the D is unclear. Germline CDR1 and CDR2: SGDLS and YYNGEE. With 4 bases removed from V and 1 base from J, the gap between germline ends came to 5 bases. The CDR3 length is 12 residues. This chain's CDR3 is CASSNSQETQYF. The CDR3 bases are TGTGCCAGCAGCAACAGCCAAGAGACCCAGTACTTC. Supplemented by reference TRBV9 and TRBJ2-5, the full variable domain reads DSGVTQTPKHLITATGQRVTLRCSPRSGDLSVYWYQQSLDQGLQFLIQYYNGEERAKGNILERFSAQQFPDLHSELNLSSLELGDSALYFCASSNSQETQYFGPGTRLLVL.

The chain combines TRBV2 with TRBJ1-3, with 7 bases identical to TRBD1. The germline CDR1 and CDR2 sequences are SNHLY and FYNNEI. V shed 8 bases, J shed 0 bases, and the junction held 16 bases outside the gene matches. The CDR3 extends over 18 amino acids. The DNA for the CDR3 is TGTGCCAGCCGGTCCGGAACAGGGGTAGAGTACTCTGGAAACACCATATATTTT. As protein: CASRSGTGVEYSGNTIYF.

The chain couples TRBV28 to TRBJ1-5; 8 bases align to TRBD1. This CDR3 spans 15 amino acids. The V segment lost 1 base and the J segment 5 bases; nucleotides outside the gene matches: 4. Germline loops: CDR1 MDHEN, CDR2 SYDVKM. Here the CDR3 DNA reads TGTGCCAGCAGTTTATCAGGGGGCGGTTATCAGCCCCAGCATTTT. It encodes CASSLSGGGYQPQHF.

The J gene is TRBJ2-7, the V gene TRBV14; 7 bases line up with TRBD1. Germline V CDR1 and CDR2: SGHDN, FVKESK. The CDR3 consists of 19 residues. Trimming took 0 bases from V and 4 from J; bases not matched to a gene: 18. Written as DNA, the CDR3 is TGTGCCAGCAGCCAAGAAAGCCTCTACCGGGACAGCTTCAGTTACGAGCAGTACTTC. Its protein is CASSQESLYRDSFSYEQYF. The full variable domain, its missing parts supplied by reference TRBV14 and TRBJ2-7, is EAGVTQFPSHSVIEKGQTVTLRCDPISGHDNLYWYRRVMGKEIKFLLHFVKESKQDESGMPNNRFLAERTGGTYSTLKVQPAELEDSGVYFCASSQESLYRDSFSYEQYFGPGTRLTVT.

This clone has just a few counts. The V and J genes are TRBV6-5 and TRBJ2-3; D not certain. CDR3 length: 13 residues. The germline CDR1 and CDR2 sequences are MNHEY and SVGAGI. Trimming removed 7 bases at V and 0 bases at J, with 8 bases between. CDR3 nucleotides: TGTGCCAGCACTACAGCTAGCACAGATACGCAGTATTTT. It codes for CASTTASTDTQYF.

A few counts support this clone. This chain connects TRBV4-1 to TRBJ2-7, with 9 bases identical to TRBD1. V shed 3 bases, J shed 0 bases, and the junction held 3 bases outside the gene matches. The germline CDR1 and CDR2 sequences are MGHRA and YSYEKL. The CDR3 consists of 15 residues. The CDR3 DNA is TGCGCCAGCAGCCATCCGGGACAGGGCTCCTACGAGCAGTACTTC. This translates into CASSHPGQGSYEQYF.

This CDR3 is CASSIDQGNQHQPQHF. In DNA, the CDR3 is TGTGCCAGTAGTATAGATCAGGGGAATCAACATCAGCCCCAGCATTTT. V is TRBV19 and J is TRBJ1-5; TRBD1 might be the D (6 bases). CDR3 size: 16 residues. Trimming took 0 bases from V and 5 from J, leaving 14 bases between them. Germline CDR1 and CDR2: LNHDA and SQIVND (reference sequence).

Only a few counts were recorded for this clone. The chain recombines TRBV27 with TRBJ1-1; weak D call: TRBD1 (5 bases). Trimming left V 5 bases short and J 1 base short, with 8 bases between. CDR3 size: 13 residues. Germline V gives CDR1 MNHEY, CDR2 SMNVEV (reference sequence). CDR3 residues: CASSPQGNTEAFF. Written as DNA, the CDR3 is TGTGCCAGCAGTCCGCAGGGGAACACTGAAGCTTTCTTT.

In its sample, this clone was seen a few times. This rearrangement joins TRBV5-1 to TRBJ1-1, with D tentatively TRBD1 (5 bases). CDR3 length equals 15 residues. The germline V gene encodes CDR1 SGHRS and CDR2 YFSETQ. The ends were cut back, 4 bases at V and 1 base at J, with 14 bases in the middle. In DNA form, the CDR3 reads TGCGCCAGCAGCCCACCCTCAGGGTCGAACACTGAAGCTTTCTTT. Translated: CASSPPSGSNTEAFF.

This clone was seen a handful of times. The chain links TRBV6-6 to TRBJ2-2, with 7 nucleotides matching TRBD1. In germline, CDR1 is MNHNY, CDR2 SVGAGI (reference sequence). This CDR3 comprises 15 residues. V gave up 2 bases and J gave up 7 bases; unmatched junction bases: 7. The CDR3 coding sequence is TGTGCCAGCAGTTACACACAGGGGTATAACGGGGAGCTGTTTTTT. It encodes CASSYTQGYNGELFF.

The rearrangement joins TRBV5-6 to TRBJ2-7; D is ambiguous. Trimming left V 2 bases short and J 2 bases short, with 8 bases between. The CDR3 has 13 residues. In germline, CDR1 is SGHDT, CDR2 YYEEEE. The CDR3 region has the DNA TGTGCCAGCAGCTTACAGAGTCCCTACGAGCAGTACTTC. As protein: CASSLQSPYEQYF.